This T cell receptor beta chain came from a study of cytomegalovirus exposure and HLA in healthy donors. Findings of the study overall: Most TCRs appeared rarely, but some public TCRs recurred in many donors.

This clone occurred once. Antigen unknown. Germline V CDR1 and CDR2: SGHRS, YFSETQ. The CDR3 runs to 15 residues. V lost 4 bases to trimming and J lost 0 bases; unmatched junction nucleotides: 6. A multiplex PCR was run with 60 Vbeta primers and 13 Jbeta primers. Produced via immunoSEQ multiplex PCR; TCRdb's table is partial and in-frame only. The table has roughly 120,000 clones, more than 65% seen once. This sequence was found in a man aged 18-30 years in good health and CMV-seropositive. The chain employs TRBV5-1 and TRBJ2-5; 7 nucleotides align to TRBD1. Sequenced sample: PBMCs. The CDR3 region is CASSPFQGDQETQYF. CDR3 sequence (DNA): TGCGCCAGCAGCCCCTTCCAGGGGGACCAAGAGACCCAGTACTTC.